This T cell receptor beta chain was observed in a study of T cell responses to AZD1222 COVID-19 vaccine. Study findings and constraints: Dominant at 160-218 and 743-854, vaccine-associated CD4 TCRs also spanned spike. Females outnumbered males among donors, who were mostly white British; clonal diversity was possibly underestimated.

Germline lookup yields CDR1 MNHEY and CDR2 SVGAGI. V was cut by 5 bases and J by 1 base, with 11 bases left in between. This CDR3 is 14 amino acids long. Points on this clone: Antigen specificity is unknown.

TCRdb's copy holds only in-frame clones and misses some; the assay was immunoSEQ multiplex PCR. The table lists tens of thousands of clones, about nine tenths of them singletons. The sequences come from peripheral blood, collected 28 days after the second AZD1222 dose. The sequence was obtained from an adult who received the AZD1222 COVID-19 vaccine. The rearrangement links TRBV6-5 to TRBJ1-1; D is unresolved. The CDR3 DNA follows: TGTGCCAGCAGTCCCGGGCCGTGGAACACTGAAGCTTTCTTT. The encoded protein is CASSPGPWNTEAFF.